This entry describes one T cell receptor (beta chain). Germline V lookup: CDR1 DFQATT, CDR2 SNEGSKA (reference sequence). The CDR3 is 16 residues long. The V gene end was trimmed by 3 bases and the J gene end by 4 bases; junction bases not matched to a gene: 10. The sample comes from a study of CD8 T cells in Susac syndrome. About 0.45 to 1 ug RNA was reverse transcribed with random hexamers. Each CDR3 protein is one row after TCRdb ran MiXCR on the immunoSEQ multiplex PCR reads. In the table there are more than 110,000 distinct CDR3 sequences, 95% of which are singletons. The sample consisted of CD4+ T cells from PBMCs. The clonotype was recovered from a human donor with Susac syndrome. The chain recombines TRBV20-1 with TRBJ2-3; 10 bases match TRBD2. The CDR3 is CSARAPSGGGPDTQYF. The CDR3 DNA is TGCAGTGCTAGGGCCCCCAGCGGGGGGGGACCAGATACGCAGTATTTT.